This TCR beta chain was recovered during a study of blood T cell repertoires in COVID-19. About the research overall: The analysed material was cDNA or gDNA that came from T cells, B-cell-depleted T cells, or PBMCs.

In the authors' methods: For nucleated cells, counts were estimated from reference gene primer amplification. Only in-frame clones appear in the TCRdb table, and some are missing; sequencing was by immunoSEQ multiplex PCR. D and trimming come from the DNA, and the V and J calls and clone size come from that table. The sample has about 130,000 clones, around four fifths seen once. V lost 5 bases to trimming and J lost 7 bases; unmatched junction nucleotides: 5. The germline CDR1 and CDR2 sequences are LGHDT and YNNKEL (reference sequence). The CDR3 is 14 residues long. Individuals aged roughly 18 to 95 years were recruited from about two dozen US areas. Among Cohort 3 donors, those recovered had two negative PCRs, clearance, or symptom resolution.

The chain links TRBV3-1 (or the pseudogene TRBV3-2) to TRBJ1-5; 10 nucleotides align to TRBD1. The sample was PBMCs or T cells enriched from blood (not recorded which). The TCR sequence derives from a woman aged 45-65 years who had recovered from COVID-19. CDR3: CASSYGTGEQPQHF. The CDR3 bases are TGTGCCAGCAGCTATGGGACAGGGGAGCAGCCCCAGCATTTT.